The entry below describes one T cell receptor (beta chain). Germline V gene data show CDR1 as SQVTM and CDR2 as ANQGSEA. V gave up 6 bases and J gave up 6 bases, with 24 bases separating them. The CDR3 length is 16 residues. 60 Vbeta and 13 Jbeta primers were used in PCR. This table comes from immunoSEQ multiplex PCR, and its TCRdb copy is limited to in-frame clones, with some not included. The table shows around 150,000 clones, with around 75% occurring only once. This specimen belongs to a study of cytomegalovirus exposure and HLA in healthy donors. This receptor was identified in a woman aged 40 to 55 in good health and CMV-seronegative. The chain recombines TRBV29-1 with TRBJ1-5; D possibly corresponds to TRBD1 (6 bases). Sequenced input: PBMCs. Here the CDR3 reads CSVAGTTGGVGQPQHF. For the CDR3, the DNA is TGCAGCGTGGCCGGGACAACAGGTGGGGTCGGTCAGCCCCAGCATTTT.